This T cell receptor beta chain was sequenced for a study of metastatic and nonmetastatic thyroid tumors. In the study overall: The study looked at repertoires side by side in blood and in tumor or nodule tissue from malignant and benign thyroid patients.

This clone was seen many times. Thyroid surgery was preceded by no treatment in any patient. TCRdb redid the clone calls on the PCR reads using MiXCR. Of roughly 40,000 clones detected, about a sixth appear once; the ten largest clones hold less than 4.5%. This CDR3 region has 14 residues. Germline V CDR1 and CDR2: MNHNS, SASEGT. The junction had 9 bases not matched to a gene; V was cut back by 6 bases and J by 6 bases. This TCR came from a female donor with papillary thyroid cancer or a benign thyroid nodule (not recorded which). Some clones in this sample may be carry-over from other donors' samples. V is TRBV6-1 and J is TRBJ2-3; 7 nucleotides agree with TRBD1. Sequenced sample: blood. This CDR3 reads CASRTTGYLDTQYF. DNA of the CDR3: TGTGCCAGCAGGACGACAGGGTACTTGGATACGCAGTATTTT.